Listed below are T cell receptor beta chains from one sample, sequenced in a study of cytomegalovirus exposure and HLA in healthy donors. Here immunoSEQ multiplex PCR was the method, and the copy in TCRdb shows in-frame clones only, minus some. The table records roughly 150,000 clones, 75% of them present only once. Sequencing was performed on PBMCs. The receptors derive from a man between 18 and 29 years old in good health and CMV-seropositive. The CDR3 runs from the conserved cysteine through the conserved F or W. A D gene is named only where the DNA matches it firmly. The size entry is marked missing in some rows and otherwise reads once, few, many or a size class.

>NA|TRBD1|TRBV19|TRBJ1-2
TGTGCCAGTAGTGAGGCAGGGGGCGAGATCTCGGCTGGCTACACCTTC
CASSEAGGEISAGYTF
>NA|NA|TRBV28|TRBJ2-1
TGTGCCAGCACTCCTGAGAGATACAATGAGCAGTTCTTC
CASTPERYNEQFF
>once|TRBD2|TRBV19|TRBJ2-1
TGTGCCAGTAGTCCCGGGACTAGTTTCAATGAGCAGTTCTTC
CASSPGTSFNEQFF
>NA|TRBD2|TRBV29-1|TRBJ2-7
TGCAGCGTTGGTGGCCTAGCGGGAGCCCAAAATAAGTACGAGCAGTACTTC
CSVGGLAGAQNKYEQYF
>NA|TRBD2|TRBV9|TRBJ2-1
TGTGCCAGCAGCGGAGGCGGCCTAGCGGGGTACAATGAGCAGTTCTTC
CASSGGGLAGYNEQFF
>few|TRBD2|TRBV5-5|TRBJ2-1
TGTGCCAGCAGCCTGACCCCTAGCGGGAGTTATGAGCAGTTCTTC
CASSLTPSGSYEQFF
>NA|TRBD1|TRBV30|TRBJ2-7
TGTGCCTGGAGTCCGGACAGGGTTGACGAGCAGTACTTC
CAWSPDRVDEQYF
>few|TRBD1|TRBV15|TRBJ2-1
TGTGCCACCAGAGCCCCCGGCACAGGGGGCATCGATGAGCAGTTCTTC
CATRAPGTGGIDEQFF
>NA|TRBD2|TRBV7-9|TRBJ2-1
TGTGCCAGCAGGACCCCGGCGGGAGACGATTACAATGAGCAGTTCTTC
CASRTPAGDDYNEQFF
>NA|NA|TRBV11-3|TRBJ2-1
TGTGCCAGCAGCTTAGAAGGGACTTCCTTGAACAATGAGCAGTTCTTC
CASSLEGTSLNNEQFF
>NA|NA|TRBV2|TRBJ1-3
TGTGCCAGCAATCTACAGGGACCTTCCGGAAACACCATATATTTT
CASNLQGPSGNTIYF
>few|NA|TRBV4-1|TRBJ1-1
TGCGCCAGCAGCCAAGATCCCATGAACACTGAAGCTTTCTTT
CASSQDPMNTEAFF
>once|TRBD2|TRBV27|TRBJ2-1
TGTGCCAGCAGTCTCAATGGAGGGAGGGCCAGTAGGACCTACAATGAGCAGTTCTTC
CASSLNGGRASRTYNEQFF
>NA|NA|TRBV29-1|TRBJ1-1
TGCAGCGTTCTGAAGGACACCTCGAACACTGAAGCTTTCTTT
CSVLKDTSNTEAFF
>few|NA|TRBV29-1|TRBJ1-1
TGCAGCGTTGAGGAGGAGAACACTGAAGCTTTCTTT
CSVEEENTEAFF
>NA|NA|TRBV27|TRBJ2-7
TGTGCCAGCAGTTTACGACGGGCCTACGAGCAGTACTTC
CASSLRRAYEQYF
>NA|NA|TRBV2|TRBJ2-1
TGTGCCAGCATGACAGCCAATGAGCAGTTCTTC
CASMTANEQFF
>NA|NA|TRBV29-1|TRBJ2-1
TGCAGCGTTGATGGGGCCCCGCGGGGCAATGAGCAGTTCTTC
CSVDGAPRGNEQFF
>NA|TRBD2|TRBV27|TRBJ2-1
TGTGCCAGCCGGGTAGGCGGGGGAATTAACAATGAGCAGTTCTTC
CASRVGGGINNEQFF
>NA|NA|TRBV14|TRBJ1-2
TGTGCCAGCACCACTTACCTAATGGAGTCCTACACCTTC
CASTTYLMESYTF
>NA|NA|TRBV28|TRBJ1-4
TGTCCCAGCAGCCAAGCGACCGCAACTAATGAAAAACTGTTTTTT
CPSSQATATNEKLFF
>NA|TRBD1|TRBV2|TRBJ2-7
TGTGCCAGCAGTCCCGCCGGGACAGGTGACTACGAGCAGTACTTC
CASSPAGTGDYEQYF
>NA|TRBD1|TRBV4-1|TRBJ2-7
TGCGCCAGCAGCCAAGACTTCCGGCGGGACAGGGGATACGAGCAGTACTTC
CASSQDFRRDRGYEQYF
>NA|TRBD2|TRBV10-3|TRBJ2-5
TGTGCCATCAGACAGCGGGAGGGTGCAGAGACCCAGTACTTC
CAIRQREGAETQYF
>NA|TRBD1|TRBV6-5|TRBJ1-3
TGTGCCAGCAGTCCGGACAGGGCTGGAAACACCATATATTTT
CASSPDRAGNTIYF